These 12 T cell receptor beta chains originate from one sample sequenced in a study of T-cell memory formation after mild COVID-19. TCRdb ran MiXCR on the 5' RACE reads and lists one entry per CDR3 protein. The sample has 25,000 to 30,000 distinct CDR3 sequences, 16% seen once. What was sequenced was PBMCs or a T cell subset sorted from them (not recorded which). These receptors all come from an adult who had mild COVID-19 (a few samples of this study predate the infection). Cell type and time point are not known.

The chain is built from TRBV15 and TRBJ1-1, with 7 nucleotides matching TRBD1. The CDR3 totals 15 residues. The V segment lost 5 bases and the J segment 3 bases; nucleotides outside the gene matches: 9. Per the germline V gene, CDR1 is LNHNV and CDR2 is YYDKDF (reference sequence). CDR3 sequence reads: CATSGLAQGDTEAFF. The CDR3 region has the DNA TGTGCCACCAGCGGCCTCGCTCAGGGGGACACTGAAGCTTTCTTT.

This clonotype came up many times. The CDR3: CASAREGGYEQYF. DNA of the CDR3: TGCGCCAGCGCCCGGGAGGGCGGCTACGAGCAGTACTTC. This chain links TRBV5-1 with TRBJ2-7, with TRBD2 matching over 8 bases. Germline CDR1 SGHRS, CDR2 YFSETQ. V was pared by 7 bases and J by 3 bases, with 6 bases of the junction left unmatched. The CDR3 spans 13 residues.

The gene calls are TRBV5-1 and TRBJ1-1; D remains unclear. CDR3 length: 15 amino acids. The V and J ends lost 4 bases and 3 bases respectively, with 16 bases between them. Germline lookup yields CDR1 SGHRS and CDR2 YFSETQ. In DNA, the CDR3 is TGCGCCAGCAGCCCAGCGCCTCCGAGGGACACTGAAGCTTTCTTT. Translated: CASSPAPPRDTEAFF.

This clonotype was seen many times. The V gene is TRBV18, the J gene TRBJ1-2; the match to TRBD1 covers 9 bases. Germline V gene sequence: CDR1 KGHSH, CDR2 LQKENI. The CDR3 contains 14 residues. The V segment lost 5 bases and the J segment 3 bases; nucleotides outside the gene matches: 4. CDR3 nucleotide sequence: TGTGCCAGCTCAAGGGGACAGGGCGACTATGGCTACACCTTC. Translating gives CASSRGQGDYGYTF.

This clonotype came up many times. The rearrangement joins TRBV6-2 or TRBV6-3 to TRBJ2-2; TRBD1 matches 7 bases. The V gene's germline CDR1 is MNHEY and CDR2 SVGEGT. CDR3 size: 18 residues. J gave up 5 bases and V 2 bases, and 14 bases lay outside the gene matches. The CDR3 loop reads CASSYLRDSRTGTGELFF. CDR3 DNA sequence: TGTGCCAGCAGTTACCTCCGGGACAGCCGAACGGGAACCGGGGAGCTGTTTTTT.

In this sample, this clonotype turned up many times. The chain is built from TRBV3-1 and TRBJ1-2, with D perhaps TRBD1 (5 bases). Germline V gene sequence: CDR1 LGHDT, CDR2 YNNKEL (reference sequence). V was shortened by 4 bases and J by 2 bases, with 11 bases between the two germline ends. The CDR3 runs 14 residues. CDR3 loop: CASSLLGRNYGYTF. The DNA for the CDR3 is TGTGCCAGCAGCCTATTGGGACGGAACTATGGCTACACCTTC.

At least ten counts were recorded for this clonotype. The chain recombines TRBV20-1 with TRBJ1-1; weak D call: TRBD1 (5 bases). CDR1 is DFQATT, CDR2 SNEGSKA, per germline (reference sequence). V was pared by 3 bases and J by 1 base, with 12 bases between. The CDR3 covers 14 residues. The DNA of the CDR3 is TGCAGTGCTAGGGGAGGGACGGCGAACACTGAAGCTTTCTTT. Protein: CSARGGTANTEAFF.

This clonotype was seen at least ten times. The chain combines TRBV20-1 with TRBJ1-2; D gene uncertain. V was pared by 6 bases and J by 6 bases, with 11 bases between. Looked up from germline, CDR1 is DFQATT and CDR2 is SNEGSKA (reference sequence). This CDR3 contains 11 residues. Written as DNA, the CDR3 is TGCAGTGCCCGGGTCTCAAATGGCTACACCTTC. It translates to CSARVSNGYTF.

The table lists this clonotype with many counts. CDR3 protein: CASSIPLEPQHF. The CDR3 nucleotides read TGTGCCAGCTCCATACCCCTAGAGCCCCAGCATTTT. The chain combines TRBV18 with TRBJ1-5; no definite D call. This CDR3 has 12 amino acids. Per the germline V gene, CDR1 is KGHSH and CDR2 is LQKENI. V dropped 6 bases and J dropped 8 bases, with 11 bases sitting between them.

This clonotype was observed at least ten times. The chain links TRBV3-1 to TRBJ1-2; 11 bases map to TRBD1. This CDR3 region has 12 residues. CDR1 and CDR2 from the germline V gene are LGHDT and YNNKEL (reference sequence). The CDR3 is CGTGGTNYGYTF. The CDR3 DNA sequence: TGTGGGACAGGGGGCACTAACTATGGCTACACCTTC.

The V gene is TRBV6-5, the J gene TRBJ2-2; no clear D. V gave up 5 bases and J gave up 8 bases, with 9 bases separating them. The CDR3 runs 12 residues. Germline V gives CDR1 MNHEY, CDR2 SVGAGI. The CDR3 DNA reads as TGTGCCAGCAGTCTGACATCGGGGGAGCTGTTTTTT. Amino acid sequence: CASSLTSGELFF.

This clonotype appeared once. The rearrangement joins TRBV29-1 to TRBJ2-3; D unclear. CDR1 and CDR2 (germline): SQVTM, ANQGSEA. V lost 5 bases and J lost 0, with 6 bases in between. The CDR3 extends over 12 amino acids. CDR3 sequence (DNA): TGCAGCGTTTTCGGTAGCACAGATACGCAGTATTTT. Translated, it gives CSVFGSTDTQYF.